This T cell receptor beta chain is from a study of blood T cells in healthy people across ages. Per individual sample, total RNA of at least 6 micrograms was extracted. Points on this clonotype: The antigen remains unidentified. The junction and the germline gene differ at one end; a read error may be behind it.

A sample-barcoded 5' primer and a J-beta primer mix were used in a second PCR of roughly 6 to 11 cycles. TCRdb recomputed calls from the 5' RACE reads with MiXCR, one row per CDR3 protein. The sample lists some 1,800,000 distinct CDR3 sequences; about 39% were seen once. The study, taken as a whole, reports: Estimated diversity across one million T cells was deemed an underestimate.

Germline CDR1 and CDR2: SGHDN and FVKESK. The CDR3 contains 15 residues. Specimen: blood. V usage is TRBV14 and J usage is TRBJ1-1; no definite D call. The source is a human donor in good health. CDR3 DNA sequence: TGTGCCAGCAGCCAACGGAAGGGAACGAACACCGAAGCTTTCTTT. This codes for CASSQRKGTNTEAFF.